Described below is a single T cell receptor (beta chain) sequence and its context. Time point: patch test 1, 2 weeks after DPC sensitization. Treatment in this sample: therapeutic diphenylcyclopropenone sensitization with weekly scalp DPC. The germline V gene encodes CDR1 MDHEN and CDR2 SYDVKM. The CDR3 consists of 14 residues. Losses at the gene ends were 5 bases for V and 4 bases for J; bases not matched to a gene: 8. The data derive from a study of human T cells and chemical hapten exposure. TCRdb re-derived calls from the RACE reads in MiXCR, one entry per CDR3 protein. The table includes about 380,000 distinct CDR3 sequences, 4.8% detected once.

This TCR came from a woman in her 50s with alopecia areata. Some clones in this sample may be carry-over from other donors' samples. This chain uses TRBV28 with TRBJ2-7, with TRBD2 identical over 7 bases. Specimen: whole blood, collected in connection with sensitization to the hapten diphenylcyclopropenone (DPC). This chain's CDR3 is CASSQRDREYEQYF. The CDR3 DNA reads TGTGCCAGCAGTCAGCGGGACCGAGAGTACGAGCAGTACTTC.